The entry that follows covers one TCR beta chain sequence. The data stem from a study of T cell changes during pregnancy in multiple sclerosis. TCRdb's table, derived via immunoSEQ multiplex PCR, lists solely in-frame clones and lacks some. Found here are tens of thousands of clones, nearly 95% of them singletons; the top ten hold roughly 0.14%. CDR3 length: 12 amino acids. Germline V gene sequence: CDR1 SGDLS, CDR2 YYNGEE. The germline V and J ends were trimmed by 3 bases and 0 bases, with 3 bases remaining between them. This receptor was obtained from a female donor with multiple sclerosis, enrolled in a pregnancy study. The material was CD4+ T cells from peripheral blood mononuclear cells, obtained after pregnancy. V gene TRBV9 combines with J gene TRBJ1-1, with D unresolved. The CDR3: CASSAMNTEAFF. CDR3 DNA sequence: TGTGCCAGCAGCGCCATGAACACTGAAGCTTTCTTT.